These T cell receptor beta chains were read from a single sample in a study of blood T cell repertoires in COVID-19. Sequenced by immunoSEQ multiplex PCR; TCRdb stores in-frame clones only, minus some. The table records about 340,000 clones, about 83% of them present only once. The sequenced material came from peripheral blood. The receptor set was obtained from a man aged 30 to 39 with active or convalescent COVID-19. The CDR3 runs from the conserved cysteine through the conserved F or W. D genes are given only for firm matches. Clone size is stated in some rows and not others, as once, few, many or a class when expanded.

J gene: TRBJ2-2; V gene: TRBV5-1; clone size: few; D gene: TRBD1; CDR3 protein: CASSLEPGQGENTGELFF; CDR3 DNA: TGCGCCAGCAGCTTGGAGCCGGGACAGGGAGAGAACACCGGGGAGCTGTTTTTT
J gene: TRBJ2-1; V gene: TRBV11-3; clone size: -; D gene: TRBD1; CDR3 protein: CASSSFDLTGGRSYNEQFF; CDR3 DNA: TGTGCCAGCAGCTCGTTCGACTTGACAGGGGGAAGGTCCTACAATGAGCAGTTCTTC
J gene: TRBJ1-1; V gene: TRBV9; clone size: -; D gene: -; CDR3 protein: CASSVTGVGTEAFF; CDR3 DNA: TGTGCCAGCAGCGTAACGGGAGTGGGGACTGAAGCTTTCTTT
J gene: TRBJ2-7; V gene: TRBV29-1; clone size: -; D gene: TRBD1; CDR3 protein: CSVGETGAYEQYF; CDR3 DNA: TGCAGCGTTGGGGAGACAGGGGCCTACGAGCAGTACTTC
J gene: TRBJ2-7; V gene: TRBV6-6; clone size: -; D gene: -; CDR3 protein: CASRDSSSYEQYF; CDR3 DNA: TGTGCCAGCCGGGACTCTAGCTCCTACGAGCAGTACTTC
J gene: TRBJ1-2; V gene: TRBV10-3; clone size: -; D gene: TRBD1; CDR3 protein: CAISEPDRENYGYTF; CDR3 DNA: TGTGCCATCAGTGAGCCTGACAGGGAGAACTATGGCTACACCTTC
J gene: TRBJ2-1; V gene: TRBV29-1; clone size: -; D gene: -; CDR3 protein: CSVVSFVEQFF; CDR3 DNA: TGCAGCGTTGTTAGCTTTGTGGAGCAGTTCTTC
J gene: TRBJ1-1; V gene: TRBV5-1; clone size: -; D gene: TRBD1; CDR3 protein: CASSLDRGLNTEAFF; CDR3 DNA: TGCGCCAGCAGCTTGGACAGGGGGCTTAACACTGAAGCTTTCTTT
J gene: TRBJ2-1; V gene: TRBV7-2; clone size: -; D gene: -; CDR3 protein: CASSLAARDSGDTYNEQFF; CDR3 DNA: TGTGCCAGCAGCTTAGCCGCCCGGGACTCCGGAGACACCTATAATGAGCAGTTCTTC
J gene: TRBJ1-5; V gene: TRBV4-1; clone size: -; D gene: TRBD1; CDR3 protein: CASSQGPQGQRDQPQHF; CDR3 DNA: TGCGCCAGCAGCCAAGGGCCCCAGGGACAGAGAGATCAGCCCCAGCATTTT
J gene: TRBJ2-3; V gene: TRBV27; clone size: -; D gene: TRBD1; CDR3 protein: CASSTWTGPDTQYF; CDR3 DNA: TGTGCCAGCAGTACCTGGACAGGCCCAGATACGCAGTATTTT
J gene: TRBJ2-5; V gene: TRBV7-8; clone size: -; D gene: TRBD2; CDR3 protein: CASSKRAGEWETQYF; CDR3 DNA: TGTGCCAGCAGCAAAAGAGCGGGAGAGTGGGAGACCCAGTACTTC
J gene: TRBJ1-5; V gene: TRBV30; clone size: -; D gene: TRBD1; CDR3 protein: CAWSQGDQPQHF; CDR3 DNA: TGTGCCTGGAGTCAGGGGGATCAGCCCCAGCATTTT
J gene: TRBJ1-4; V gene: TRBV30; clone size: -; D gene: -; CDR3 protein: CALVGGEKLFF; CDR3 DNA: TGTGCCTTGGTAGGGGGTGAAAAACTGTTTTTT
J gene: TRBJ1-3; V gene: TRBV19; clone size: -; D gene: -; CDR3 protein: CASTTTGSPGNTIYF; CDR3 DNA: TGTGCCAGTACTACGACAGGTAGCCCTGGAAACACCATATATTTT
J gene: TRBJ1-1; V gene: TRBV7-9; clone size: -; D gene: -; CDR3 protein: CASRPPPAGLNTEAFF; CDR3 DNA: TGTGCCAGCAGGCCACCTCCAGCGGGATTGAACACTGAAGCTTTCTTT
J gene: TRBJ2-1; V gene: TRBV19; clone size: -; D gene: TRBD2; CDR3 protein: CASSSLAGGPRNEQFF; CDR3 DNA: TGTGCCAGTAGTAGTCTAGCGGGAGGGCCGCGGAATGAGCAGTTCTTC
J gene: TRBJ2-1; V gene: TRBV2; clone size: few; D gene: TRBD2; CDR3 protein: CASRPGTSGANEQFF; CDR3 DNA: TGTGCCAGCAGGCCCGGGACTAGCGGGGCGAATGAGCAGTTCTTC
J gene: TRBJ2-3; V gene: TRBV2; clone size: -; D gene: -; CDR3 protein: CATGRAPDTQYF; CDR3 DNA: TGTGCCACCGGGAGAGCCCCAGATACGCAGTATTTT
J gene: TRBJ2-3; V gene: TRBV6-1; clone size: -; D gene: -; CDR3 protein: CASSERGYHTDTQYF; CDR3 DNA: TGTGCCAGCAGTGAACGCGGTTATCACACAGATACGCAGTATTTT
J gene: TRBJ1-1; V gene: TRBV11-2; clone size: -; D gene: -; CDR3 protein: CASSSGRLMNTEAFF; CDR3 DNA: TGTGCCAGCAGCTCCGGGAGACTAATGAACACTGAAGCTTTCTTT
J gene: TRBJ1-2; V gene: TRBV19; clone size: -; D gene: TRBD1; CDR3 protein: CATLDGQAYYGYTF; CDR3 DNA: TGTGCCACCTTAGATGGACAGGCGTACTATGGCTACACCTTC
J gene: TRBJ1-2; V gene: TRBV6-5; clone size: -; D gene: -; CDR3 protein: CAGGSRYGYTF; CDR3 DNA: TGTGCCGGAGGAAGTAGGTATGGCTACACCTTC
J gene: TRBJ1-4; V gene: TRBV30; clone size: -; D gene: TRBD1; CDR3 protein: CAWSAGGLYPTNEKLFF; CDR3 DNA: TGTGCCTGGAGTGCAGGGGGCTTATACCCAACTAATGAAAAACTGTTTTTT
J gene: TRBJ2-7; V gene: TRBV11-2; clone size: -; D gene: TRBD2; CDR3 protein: CASSLARTSGYEQYF; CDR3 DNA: TGTGCCAGCAGCTTAGCTAGGACTAGCGGTTACGAGCAGTACTTC
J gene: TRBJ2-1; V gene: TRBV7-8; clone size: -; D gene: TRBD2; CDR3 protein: CASSVVPSGTSGRADNEQFF; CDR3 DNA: TGTGCCAGCAGCGTGGTGCCTTCCGGGACTAGCGGGAGGGCCGACAATGAGCAGTTCTTC
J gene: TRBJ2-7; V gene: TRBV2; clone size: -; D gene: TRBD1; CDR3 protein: CASHVTGVYEQYF; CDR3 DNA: TGTGCCAGCCATGTGACAGGGGTGTACGAGCAGTACTTC